This T cell receptor (beta chain) was captured in a study of CD8 T cells in Susac syndrome. Across the study: Within the group of sequenced Susac syndrome patients, about six had active disease and 8 or 9 were in remission.

Whole-study findings and limits: In TEMRA cells and active patients, CD8+ clonal expansion in Susac reached its peak.

RNA in amounts of about 0.5 to 1 ug was reverse transcribed with random hexamers. TCRdb re-analysed the immunoSEQ multiplex PCR reads in MiXCR, keeping a single row per CDR3 protein. This sample has 75,000 to 100,000 distinct CDR3 sequences; approximately 95% occur once, and the top ten carry under 0.6%. TCR beta from blood CD8+ and CD4+ T cells was sequenced. Patients with Susac syndrome fulfilled recently defined diagnostic criteria for definite or probable disease. This clonotype was detected only once. Its antigen is still unknown. The sample taken for sequencing was CD8+ T cells from PBMCs. The receptor was derived from a human donor with Susac syndrome.

CDR3 sequence: CASTRGTSGSGEQFF. The CDR3 nucleotides read TGTGCCAGCACCAGAGGGACTAGCGGGAGTGGGGAGCAGTTCTTC. The chain combines TRBV28 with TRBJ2-1; the match to TRBD2 covers 14 bases. The germline V gene has CDR1 MDHEN and CDR2 SYDVKM. The CDR3 is 15 amino acids. V lost 7 bases to trimming and J lost 10 bases; unmatched junction nucleotides: 9.